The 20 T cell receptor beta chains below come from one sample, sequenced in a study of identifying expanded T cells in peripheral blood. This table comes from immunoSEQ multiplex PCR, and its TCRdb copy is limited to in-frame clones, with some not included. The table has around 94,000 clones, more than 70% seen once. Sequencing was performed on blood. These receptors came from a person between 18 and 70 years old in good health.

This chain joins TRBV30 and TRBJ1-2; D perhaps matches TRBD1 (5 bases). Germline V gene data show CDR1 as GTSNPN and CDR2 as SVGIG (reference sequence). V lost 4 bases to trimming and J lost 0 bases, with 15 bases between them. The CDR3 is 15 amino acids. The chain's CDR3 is CAWTRGGIANYGYTF. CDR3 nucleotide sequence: TGTGCCTGGACCCGTGGGGGGATTGCTAACTATGGCTACACCTTC.

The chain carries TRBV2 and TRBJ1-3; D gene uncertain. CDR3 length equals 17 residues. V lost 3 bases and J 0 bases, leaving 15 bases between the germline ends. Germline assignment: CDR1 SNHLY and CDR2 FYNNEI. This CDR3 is CASSERQPRDSGNTIYF. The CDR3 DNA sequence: TGTGCCAGCAGTGAGCGCCAGCCCCGAGACTCTGGAAACACCATATATTTT. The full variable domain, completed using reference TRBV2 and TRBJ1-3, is EPEVTQTPSHQVTQMGQEVILRCVPISNHLYFYWYRQILGQKVEFLVSFYNNEISEKSEIFDDQFSVERPDGSNFTLKIRSTKLEDSAMYFCASSERQPRDSGNTIYFGEGSWLTVV.

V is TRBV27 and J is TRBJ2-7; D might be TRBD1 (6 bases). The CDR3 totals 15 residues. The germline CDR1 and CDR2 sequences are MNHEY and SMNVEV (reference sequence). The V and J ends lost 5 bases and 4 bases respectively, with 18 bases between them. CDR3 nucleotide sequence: TGTGCCAGCAGTATGGACAGCTTCTCGATTTACGAGCAGTACTTC. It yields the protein CASSMDSFSIYEQYF.

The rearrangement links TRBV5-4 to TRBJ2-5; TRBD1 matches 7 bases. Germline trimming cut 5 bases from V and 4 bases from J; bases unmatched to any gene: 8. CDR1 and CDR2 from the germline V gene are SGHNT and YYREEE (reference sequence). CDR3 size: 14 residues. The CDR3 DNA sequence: TGTGCCAGCAGTTCCCGACAGGGCGGAGAGACCCAGTACTTC. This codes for CASSSRQGGETQYF.

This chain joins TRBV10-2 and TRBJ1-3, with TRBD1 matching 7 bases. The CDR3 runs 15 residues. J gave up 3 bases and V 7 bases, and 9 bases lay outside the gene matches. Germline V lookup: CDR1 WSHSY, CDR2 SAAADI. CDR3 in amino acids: CASTPDRSYGNTIYF. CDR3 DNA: TGCGCCAGCACCCCGGACAGGTCTTATGGAAACACCATATATTTT.

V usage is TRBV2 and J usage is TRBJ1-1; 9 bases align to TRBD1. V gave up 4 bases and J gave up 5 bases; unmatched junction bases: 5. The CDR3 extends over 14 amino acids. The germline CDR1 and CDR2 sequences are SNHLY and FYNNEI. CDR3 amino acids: CASSAQGASTEAFF. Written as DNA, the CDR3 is TGTGCCAGCAGTGCACAGGGGGCGAGTACTGAAGCTTTCTTT. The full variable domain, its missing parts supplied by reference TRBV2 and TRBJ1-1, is EPEVTQTPSHQVTQMGQEVILRCVPISNHLYFYWYRQILGQKVEFLVSFYNNEISEKSEIFDDQFSVERPDGSNFTLKIRSTKLEDSAMYFCASSAQGASTEAFFGQGTRLTVV.

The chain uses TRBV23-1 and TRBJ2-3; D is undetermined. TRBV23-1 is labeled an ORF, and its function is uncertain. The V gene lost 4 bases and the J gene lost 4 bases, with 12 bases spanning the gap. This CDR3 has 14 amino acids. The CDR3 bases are TGCGCCAGCAGTCCCCCAAGCTTGGCAGATACGCAGTATTTT. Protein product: CASSPPSLADTQYF.

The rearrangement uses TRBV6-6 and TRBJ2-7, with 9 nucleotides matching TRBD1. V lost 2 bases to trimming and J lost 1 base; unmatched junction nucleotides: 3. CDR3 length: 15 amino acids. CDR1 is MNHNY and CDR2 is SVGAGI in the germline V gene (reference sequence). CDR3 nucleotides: TGTGCCAGCAGTTACACCGACAGGGGGTCCTACGAGCAGTACTTC. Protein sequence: CASSYTDRGSYEQYF.

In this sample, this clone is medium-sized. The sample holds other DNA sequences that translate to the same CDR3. CDR3: CASRDRGNSPLHF. The CDR3 region has the DNA TGTGCCAGTAGGGACAGGGGCAATTCACCCCTCCACTTT. J is TRBJ1-6 and V is TRBV19, with 9 bases identical to TRBD1. With 6 bases clipped from V and 7 bases from J, the junction kept 1 base outside the gene matches. There are 13 residues in the CDR3. Looked up from germline, CDR1 is LNHDA and CDR2 is SQIVND (reference sequence).

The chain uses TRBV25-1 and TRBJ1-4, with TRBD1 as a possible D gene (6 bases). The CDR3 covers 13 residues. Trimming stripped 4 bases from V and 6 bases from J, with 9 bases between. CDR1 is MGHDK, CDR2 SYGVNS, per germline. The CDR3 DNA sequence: TGTGCCAGCAGTGGGGGGGCTGATGAAAAACTGTTTTTT. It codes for CASSGGADEKLFF.

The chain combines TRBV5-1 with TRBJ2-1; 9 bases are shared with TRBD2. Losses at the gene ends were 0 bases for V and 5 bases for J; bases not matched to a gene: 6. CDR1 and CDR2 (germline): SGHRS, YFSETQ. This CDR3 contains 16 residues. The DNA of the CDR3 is TGCGCCAGCAGCTTGGCCGGGGCTAGCGGGGACAATGAGCAGTTCTTC. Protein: CASSLAGASGDNEQFF.

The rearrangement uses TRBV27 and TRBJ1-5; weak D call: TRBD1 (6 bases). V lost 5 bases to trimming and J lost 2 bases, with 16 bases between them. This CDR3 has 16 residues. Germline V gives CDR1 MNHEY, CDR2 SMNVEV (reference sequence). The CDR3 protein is CASSRRDPGGNQPQHF. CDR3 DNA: TGTGCCAGCAGTCGACGGGACCCAGGGGGCAATCAGCCCCAGCATTTT.

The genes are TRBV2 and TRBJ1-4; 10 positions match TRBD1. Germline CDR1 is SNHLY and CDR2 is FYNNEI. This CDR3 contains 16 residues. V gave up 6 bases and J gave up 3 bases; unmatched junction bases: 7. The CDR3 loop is CASSRDRGPSNEKLFF. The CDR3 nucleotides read TGTGCCAGCAGCCGCGACAGGGGGCCGTCTAATGAAAAACTGTTTTTT.

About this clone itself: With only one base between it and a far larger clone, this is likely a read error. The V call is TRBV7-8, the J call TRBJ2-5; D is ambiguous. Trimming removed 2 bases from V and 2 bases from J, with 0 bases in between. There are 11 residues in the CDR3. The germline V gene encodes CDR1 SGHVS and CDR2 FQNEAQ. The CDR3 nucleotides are TGTGCCAGCAGCTTACAAGAGACCCAGTACTTC. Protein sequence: CASSLQETQYF.

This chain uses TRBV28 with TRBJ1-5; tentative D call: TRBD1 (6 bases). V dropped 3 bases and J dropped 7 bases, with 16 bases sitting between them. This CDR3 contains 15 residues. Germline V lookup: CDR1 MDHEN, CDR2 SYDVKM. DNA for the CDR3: TGTGCCAGCAGTTTGGGACGACAGGATAGGCAGCCCCAGCATTTT. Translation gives CASSLGRQDRQPQHF.

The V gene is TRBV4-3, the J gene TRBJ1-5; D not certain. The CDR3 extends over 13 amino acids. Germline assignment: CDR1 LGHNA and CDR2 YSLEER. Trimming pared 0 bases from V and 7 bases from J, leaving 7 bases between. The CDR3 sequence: CASSQEGGQPQHF. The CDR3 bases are TGCGCCAGCAGCCAAGAAGGAGGGCAGCCCCAGCATTTT.

The CDR3 coding sequence is TGTGCCAGCAGCGTGGACAGCCGAAACACCATATATTTT. The encoded protein is CASSVDSRNTIYF. V and J are TRBV9 and TRBJ1-3, with D perhaps matching TRBD1 (6 bases). The germline V gene encodes CDR1 SGDLS and CDR2 YYNGEE. CDR3 length: 13 residues. V lost 2 bases and J lost 5, with 8 bases in between.

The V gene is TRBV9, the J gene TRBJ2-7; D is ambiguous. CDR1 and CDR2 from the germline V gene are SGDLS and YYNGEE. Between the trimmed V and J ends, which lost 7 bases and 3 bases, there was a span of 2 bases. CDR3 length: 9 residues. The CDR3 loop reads CASVYEQYF. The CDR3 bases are TGTGCCAGCGTCTACGAGCAGTACTTC.

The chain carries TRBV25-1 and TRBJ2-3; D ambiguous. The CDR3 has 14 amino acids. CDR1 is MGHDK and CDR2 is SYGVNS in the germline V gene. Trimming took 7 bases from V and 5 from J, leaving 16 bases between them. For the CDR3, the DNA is TGTGCCAGCAATCCAACCCTCTCGGAAGATACGCAGTATTTT. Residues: CASNPTLSEDTQYF.

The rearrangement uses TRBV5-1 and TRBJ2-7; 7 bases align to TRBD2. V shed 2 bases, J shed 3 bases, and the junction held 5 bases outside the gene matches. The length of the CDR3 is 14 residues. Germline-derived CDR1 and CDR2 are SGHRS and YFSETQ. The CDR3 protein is CASSLRDYDYEQYF. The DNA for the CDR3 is TGCGCCAGCAGCTTACGGGACTATGACTACGAGCAGTACTTC.